These 8 T cell receptor beta chains were all obtained from the same sample, sequenced in a study of cytomegalovirus exposure and HLA in healthy donors. The assay was immunoSEQ multiplex PCR, and TCRdb's table has in-frame clones only and misses some. The data hold approximately 100,000 clones, with 93% observed a single time. Sequencing was done on a sample of PBMCs. These receptors all stem from a woman between 25 and 40 years old in good health and CMV-seropositive.

V gene TRBV5-1 combines with J gene TRBJ2-7; 9 nucleotides agree with TRBD1. Per germline, CDR1 SGHRS and CDR2 YFSETQ. V shed 0 bases, J shed 1 base, and the junction held 2 bases outside the gene matches. The CDR3 runs to 15 residues. CDR3: CASSLAGTGSYEQYF. CDR3 bases: TGCGCCAGCAGCTTGGCCGGGACAGGGTCCTACGAGCAGTACTTC.

The J gene is TRBJ2-7, the V gene TRBV25-1; the D gene is possibly TRBD1 (5 bases). Per germline, CDR1 MGHDK and CDR2 SYGVNS. V was shortened by 5 bases and J by 6 bases, with 20 bases between the two germline ends. The CDR3 totals 15 residues. CDR3 sequence (DNA): TGTGCCAGCAGTCTTAGCCAGGGTAGACGCCGCGAGCAGTACTTC. This sequence encodes CASSLSQGRRREQYF.

V and J are TRBV28 and TRBJ1-2; D perhaps matches TRBD1 (6 bases). V was trimmed by 4 bases and J by 2 bases, leaving 20 bases between them. The CDR3 consists of 17 residues. Germline assignment: CDR1 MDHEN and CDR2 SYDVKM. The CDR3 protein is CASSSLLQGRANYGYTF. For the CDR3, the DNA is TGTGCCAGCAGTTCCCTTCTCCAGGGGCGCGCGAACTATGGCTACACCTTC.

J is TRBJ1-1 and V is TRBV4-3; D perhaps matches TRBD1 (5 bases). Germline CDR1 is LGHNA and CDR2 is YSLEER. Trimming stripped 0 bases from V and 2 bases from J, with 25 bases between. The CDR3 is made up of 20 amino acids. The CDR3 nucleotides are TGCGCCAGCAGCCAAGACGCCATCGGCAGGGTGAGTTTAGGAAACACTGAAGCTTTCTTT. It is translated as CASSQDAIGRVSLGNTEAFF.

The V and J genes are TRBV6-5 and TRBJ2-3; maybe TRBD2 (5 bases). Germline lookup yields CDR1 MNHEY and CDR2 SVGAGI. The CDR3 runs to 13 residues. V was clipped by 5 bases and J by 0 bases, with 6 bases between them. The CDR3 protein is CASSRTSTDTQYF. In DNA, the CDR3 is TGTGCCAGCAGTCGGACTAGCACAGATACGCAGTATTTT.

This rearrangement joins TRBV30 to TRBJ1-1, with unresolved D. This CDR3 is built from 10 residues. CDR1 GTSNPN and CDR2 SVGIG come from the germline V gene (reference sequence). V shed 8 bases and J shed 7 bases, with 11 bases lying between them. The CDR3 loop reads CAGESGEAFF. In DNA form, the CDR3 reads TGTGCCGGAGAATCGGGTGAAGCTTTCTTT.

CDR3 in DNA: TGTGCCAGCAGCGGAACGGGGGGCCTGGATTACTTC. This sequence encodes CASSGTGGLDYF. This chain uses TRBV5-4 with TRBJ2-7, with a tentative D call TRBD2 (7 bases). This CDR3 region has 12 residues. V lost 4 bases to trimming and J lost 13 bases, with 18 bases between them. In germline, CDR1 is SGHNT, CDR2 YYREEE (reference sequence). Full variable domain (rest looked up from reference TRBV5-4 and TRBJ2-7): ETGVTQSPTHLIKTRGQQVTLRCSSQSGHNTVSWYQQALGQGPQFIFQYYREEENGRGNFPPRFSGLQFPNYSSELNVNALELDDSALYLCASSGTGGLDYFGPGTRLTVT.

The rearrangement joins TRBV29-1 to TRBJ2-7; perhaps TRBD1 as D (6 bases). Per germline, CDR1 SQVTM and CDR2 ANQGSEA. The V gene lost 7 bases and the J gene lost 1 base, with 20 bases spanning the gap. The CDR3 extends over 15 amino acids. CDR3 residues: CSASSSRGISYEQYF. CDR3 DNA: TGCAGCGCCTCCTCGAGCAGGGGCATATCCTACGAGCAGTACTTC.